These T cell receptor beta chains were read from a single sample in a study of T cells in Graves' hyperthyroidism and ophthalmopathy. TCRdb analysed the multiplex PCR reads with MiXCR anew, one entry per CDR3 protein. The sample records around 450,000 distinct CDR3 sequences, roughly an eighth being singletons. The sample was blood. These receptors were collected from a woman between 18 and 30 years old with Graves' hyperthyroidism. The CDR3 runs from the conserved cysteine through the conserved F or W. A D gene is named only where the DNA matches it firmly. Part of the rows lack a size; the others show once, few, many or a class for expanded clones.

d_gene: TRBD1
v_gene: TRBV20-1
abundance: NA
j_gene: TRBJ2-5
CDR3nt: TGCAGTGGGGGGACAGGGGGCGAAGGAGAGACCCAGTACTTC
CDR3aa: CSGGTGGEGETQYF

d_gene: TRBD2
v_gene: TRBV24-1
abundance: NA
j_gene: TRBJ2-5
CDR3nt: TGTGCCACCAGTGCGACTAGCTACGAGACCCAGTACTTC
CDR3aa: CATSATSYETQYF

d_gene: TRBD2
v_gene: TRBV11-2
abundance: many
j_gene: TRBJ2-7
CDR3nt: TGTGCCAGCCGGGGGCTAGCGGGAGGCAGATCCTACGAGCAGTACTTC
CDR3aa: CASRGLAGGRSYEQYF

d_gene: NA
v_gene: TRBV4-3
abundance: NA
j_gene: TRBJ1-1
CDR3nt: TGCGCCAGCAGCCAAGAGGCAGGGAACACTGAAGCTTTCTTT
CDR3aa: CASSQEAGNTEAFF

d_gene: TRBD1
v_gene: TRBV2
abundance: many
j_gene: TRBJ1-6
CDR3nt: TGTGCCAGCAGCCTTGGGACAGGGGGCGGAAATTCACCCCTCCACTTT
CDR3aa: CASSLGTGGGNSPLHF

d_gene: NA
v_gene: TRBV28
abundance: NA
j_gene: TRBJ1-3
CDR3nt: TGTGCCAGCAGTGGAAACACCATATATTTT
CDR3aa: CASSGNTIYF

d_gene: NA
v_gene: TRBV6-1
abundance: NA
j_gene: TRBJ2-5
CDR3nt: TGTGCCAGCACCCACGCGGAGGAGACCCAGTACTTC
CDR3aa: CASTHAEETQYF

d_gene: NA
v_gene: TRBV12-3/TRBV12-4
abundance: many
j_gene: TRBJ2-2
CDR3nt: TGTGCCACCCGTCGGGCTACCGGCACCGGGGAGCTGTTTTTT
CDR3aa: CATRRATGTGELFF

d_gene: NA
v_gene: TRBV2
abundance: NA
j_gene: TRBJ2-2
CDR3nt: TGCGCCAGCAGCCAAGAAGGGAGGTCGGGTAGGGAGCTGTTTTTT
CDR3aa: CASSQEGRSGRELFF

d_gene: NA
v_gene: TRBV20-1
abundance: many
j_gene: TRBJ2-3
CDR3nt: TGCAGTGCTGCTAGCCGTAGCACAGATACGCAGTATTTT
CDR3aa: CSAASRSTDTQYF

d_gene: NA
v_gene: TRBV2
abundance: many
j_gene: TRBJ2-3
CDR3nt: TGTGCCAGCAGTGAGGGCGCAGATACGCAGTATTTT
CDR3aa: CASSEGADTQYF

d_gene: TRBD2
v_gene: TRBV20-1
abundance: many
j_gene: TRBJ2-7
CDR3nt: TGCAGTGCGATCGGGACTAGCGGAGACAACTACGAGCAGTACTTC
CDR3aa: CSAIGTSGDNYEQYF

d_gene: NA
v_gene: TRBV4-1
abundance: many
j_gene: TRBJ2-7
CDR3nt: TGCGCCAGCAGCCAAGGTGCAGCGGTTCAGTACGAGCAGTACTTC
CDR3aa: CASSQGAAVQYEQYF

d_gene: NA
v_gene: TRBV5-1
abundance: many
j_gene: TRBJ2-3
CDR3nt: TGCGCCAGCAGCCGTCCCGGGACTAGCACAGATACGCAGTATTTT
CDR3aa: CASSRPGTSTDTQYF

d_gene: TRBD2
v_gene: TRBV27
abundance: few
j_gene: TRBJ2-5
CDR3nt: TGTGCCAGCAGTAGAAGCGGGAGGGCCTTGGAGACCCAGTACTTC
CDR3aa: CASSRSGRALETQYF

d_gene: NA
v_gene: TRBV29-1
abundance: many
j_gene: TRBJ2-7
CDR3nt: TGCAGCGTTGTAGGACTACTCTCCTACGAGCAGTACTTC
CDR3aa: CSVVGLLSYEQYF

d_gene: NA
v_gene: TRBV12-3/TRBV12-4
abundance: many
j_gene: TRBJ1-1
CDR3nt: TGTGCCAGCAGTTTAGCGCTCGGGGGGGGCCACGGCACTGAAGCTTTCTTT
CDR3aa: CASSLALGGGHGTEAFF

d_gene: TRBD2
v_gene: TRBV7-6
abundance: many
j_gene: TRBJ2-1
CDR3nt: TGTGCCAGCAGCCTTGGACTAGCTTCCAATGAGCAGTTCTTC
CDR3aa: CASSLGLASNEQFF

d_gene: NA
v_gene: TRBV7-8
abundance: many
j_gene: TRBJ2-7
CDR3nt: TGTGCCAGCAGCTTAATTGGGGATGCTTACGAGCAGTACTTC
CDR3aa: CASSLIGDAYEQYF

d_gene: TRBD1
v_gene: TRBV19
abundance: many
j_gene: TRBJ2-7
CDR3nt: TGTGCCAGTAGTATGGGGGACAGGGGCACCTACGAGCAGTACTTC
CDR3aa: CASSMGDRGTYEQYF

d_gene: NA
v_gene: TRBV28
abundance: many
j_gene: TRBJ2-5
CDR3nt: TGTGCCAGCAGTACACGATATCTGGACACTGGGCCGGGGACCCAGTACTTC
CDR3aa: CASSTRYLDTGPGTQYF

d_gene: NA
v_gene: TRBV20-1
abundance: NA
j_gene: TRBJ2-5
CDR3nt: TGCAGTGCGGAGACAGAGGGGAGTACCCAGTACTTC
CDR3aa: CSAETEGSTQYF

d_gene: TRBD2
v_gene: TRBV30
abundance: many
j_gene: TRBJ2-1
CDR3nt: TGTGCCTGGAGAGATAGCGGGAGTGGTCCGTTCTTC
CDR3aa: CAWRDSGSGPFF

d_gene: NA
v_gene: TRBV19
abundance: few
j_gene: TRBJ2-3
CDR3nt: TGTGCCAGTAGTATACGCAGGCAACTCACAGATACGCAGTATTTT
CDR3aa: CASSIRRQLTDTQYF

d_gene: NA
v_gene: TRBV12-3/TRBV12-4
abundance: NA
j_gene: TRBJ1-2
CDR3nt: TGTGCCAGCAGTTTCCGGGGCGTCGGCTACACCTTC
CDR3aa: CASSFRGVGYTF

d_gene: NA
v_gene: TRBV12-3/TRBV12-4
abundance: few
j_gene: TRBJ2-7
CDR3nt: TGTGCCAGCAGTTTATCAGGGTCGCAGTACTTC
CDR3aa: CASSLSGSQYF

d_gene: TRBD1
v_gene: TRBV19
abundance: few
j_gene: TRBJ1-1
CDR3nt: TGTGCCAGTAGTATCACAGGGGCGGGTGAAGCTTTCTTT
CDR3aa: CASSITGAGEAFF

d_gene: NA
v_gene: TRBV27
abundance: many
j_gene: TRBJ2-7
CDR3nt: TGTGCCAGCAGTCTCGGACGGGTTTTACCCTACGAGCAGTACTTC
CDR3aa: CASSLGRVLPYEQYF

d_gene: NA
v_gene: TRBV6-1
abundance: many
j_gene: TRBJ2-6
CDR3nt: TGTGCCAGCAGTGAAGCGCCGGGCTCTGGGGCCAACGTCCTGACTTTC
CDR3aa: CASSEAPGSGANVLTF

d_gene: NA
v_gene: TRBV11-2
abundance: many
j_gene: TRBJ2-5
CDR3nt: TGTGCCAGCAGCCCGAATGGGGGACAAGAGACCCAGTACTTC
CDR3aa: CASSPNGGQETQYF

d_gene: TRBD2
v_gene: TRBV20-1
abundance: many
j_gene: TRBJ2-7
CDR3nt: TGCAGTGCTAGGGACCCGGGACTAGCCTTCTACGAGCAGTACTTC
CDR3aa: CSARDPGLAFYEQYF

d_gene: NA
v_gene: TRBV5-6
abundance: NA
j_gene: TRBJ1-2
CDR3nt: TGTGCCAGCAGCTTGGTTTATGACAGCCACTATGGCTACACCTTC
CDR3aa: CASSLVYDSHYGYTF

d_gene: NA
v_gene: TRBV7-7
abundance: few
j_gene: TRBJ2-5
CDR3nt: TGTGCTAGCAGCTCCCCGGGACGCCAAGAGACCCAGTACTTC
CDR3aa: CASSSPGRQETQYF

d_gene: NA
v_gene: TRBV5-5
abundance: many
j_gene: TRBJ2-3
CDR3nt: TGTGCCAGCAGCCTTCCTGAAGGTACGCAGTATTTT
CDR3aa: CASSLPEGTQYF

d_gene: NA
v_gene: TRBV30
abundance: NA
j_gene: TRBJ2-7
CDR3nt: TGTGCCTGGAGTAATCAGGGGCCCGCCTACGAGCAGTACTTC
CDR3aa: CAWSNQGPAYEQYF

d_gene: TRBD2
v_gene: TRBV3-1
abundance: many
j_gene: TRBJ2-7
CDR3nt: TGTGCCAGCAGCCACCCTAGCGGGGAGCAGTACTTC
CDR3aa: CASSHPSGEQYF

d_gene: NA
v_gene: TRBV7-9
abundance: many
j_gene: TRBJ2-4
CDR3nt: TGTGCCAGCAGCGACGGAGCCAAAAACATTCAGTACTTC
CDR3aa: CASSDGAKNIQYF

d_gene: NA
v_gene: TRBV24-1
abundance: many
j_gene: TRBJ2-5
CDR3nt: TGTGCCACCAGTGACGCCGGGACATCCCAAGAGACCCAGTACTTC
CDR3aa: CATSDAGTSQETQYF

d_gene: NA
v_gene: TRBV20-1
abundance: NA
j_gene: TRBJ1-2
CDR3nt: TGCAGTGCTTCTATCGGGGGACATGACTATGGCTACACCTTC
CDR3aa: CSASIGGHDYGYTF

d_gene: NA
v_gene: TRBV30
abundance: NA
j_gene: TRBJ1-6
CDR3nt: TGTGCCTGGAAAGCAGAATATAATTCACCCCTCCACTTT
CDR3aa: CAWKAEYNSPLHF

d_gene: NA
v_gene: TRBV5-5
abundance: NA
j_gene: TRBJ2-7
CDR3nt: TGTGCCAGCGGAAAGGGGGGCACCTACGAGCAGTACTTC
CDR3aa: CASGKGGTYEQYF